The 16 T cell receptor beta chains in this list originate from one sample, sequenced in a study of T cell responses to AZD1222 COVID-19 vaccine. Sequencing used immunoSEQ multiplex PCR; TCRdb keeps in-frame clones, though not all of them. Of some 47,000 clones in the sample, about 83% were seen once. Specimen: peripheral blood, collected on day 0 of AZD1222 vaccination. These TCRs come from an adult in good health.

V and J are TRBV19 and TRBJ1-5; no clear D gene. The germline V gene encodes CDR1 LNHDA and CDR2 SQIVND (reference sequence). The V end was cut by 0 bases, the J end by 5 bases, with 5 bases between. CDR3 length equals 13 residues. For the CDR3, the DNA is TGTGCCAGTAGTATAGACAGAGATCAGCCCCAGCATTTT. Residues: CASSIDRDQPQHF.

The chain joins TRBV5-4 to TRBJ2-6; no reliable D call. V was trimmed by 1 base and J by 0 bases, leaving 11 bases between them. The CDR3 totals 17 residues. Germline V gene sequence: CDR1 SGHNT, CDR2 YYREEE (reference sequence). The CDR3: CASSLRPASSGANVLTF. The CDR3 DNA reads TGTGCCAGCAGCTTGCGGCCAGCAAGCTCTGGGGCCAACGTCCTGACTTTC.

The genes are TRBV2 and TRBJ1-2; 8 bases line up with TRBD1. V shed 4 bases and J 2 bases; nucleotides not matched to a gene: 3. The CDR3 runs 14 residues. From germline, CDR1 is SNHLY and CDR2 FYNNEI. This CDR3 reads CASSAQGANYGYTF. The CDR3 nucleotides read TGTGCCAGCAGTGCTCAGGGGGCGAACTATGGCTACACCTTC.

This clone was seen once. This chain links TRBV9 with TRBJ2-2; D not certain. V dropped 1 base and J dropped 5 bases, with 15 bases sitting between them. CDR3 length equals 16 residues. Germline CDR1 and CDR2: SGDLS and YYNGEE. The CDR3 DNA reads as TGTGCCAGCAGCGTAATAGGCGGTAGCACTACCGGGGAGCTGTTTTTT. Translation gives CASSVIGGSTTGELFF.

V usage is TRBV5-1 and J usage is TRBJ1-2, with TRBD1 identical over 7 bases. This CDR3 has 12 amino acids. Looked up from germline, CDR1 is SGHRS and CDR2 is YFSETQ. Trimming took 4 bases from V and 8 from J; bases not matched to a gene: 5. CDR3 region: CASSPQGRGYTF. In DNA, the CDR3 is TGCGCCAGCAGCCCACAGGGGCGAGGCTACACCTTC.

The chain has TRBV28 and TRBJ1-3; no reliable D call. CDR3 size: 12 residues. Deletions cut 6 bases from V and 5 bases from J, with 8 bases between. The V gene's germline CDR1 is MDHEN and CDR2 SYDVKM. The CDR3 sequence is CASSPRRNTIYF. The CDR3 DNA is TGTGCCAGCAGCCCTCGCAGAAACACCATATATTTT.

The gene calls are TRBV4-3 and TRBJ1-2; no firm D call. Trimming took off 4 bases at V and 6 bases at J, with 6 bases between the two ends. This CDR3 is built from 11 residues. Per germline, CDR1 LGHNA and CDR2 YSLEER. In DNA form, the CDR3 reads TGCGCCAGCAGCCCCCGAGATGGCTACACCTTC. Protein sequence: CASSPRDGYTF.

The rearrangement joins TRBV6-6 to TRBJ1-5; D unclear. Germline CDR1 reads MNHNY; CDR2 reads SVGAGI (reference sequence). This CDR3 has 16 residues. V dropped 0 bases and J dropped 1 base, with 10 bases sitting between them. Here the CDR3 DNA reads TGTGCCAGCAGTTACTCGAGAGCCCCAAGCAATCAGCCCCAGCATTTT. It yields the protein CASSYSRAPSNQPQHF.

This sequence joins TRBV25-1 and TRBJ2-7, with D possibly TRBD1 on 5 matching bases. CDR3 length: 13 amino acids. Trimming pared 2 bases from V and 7 bases from J, leaving 12 bases between. Per germline, CDR1 MGHDK and CDR2 SYGVNS. The CDR3 sequence: CASSEGAREEQYF. The CDR3 DNA follows: TGTGCCAGCAGTGAAGGGGCCCGAGAGGAGCAGTACTTC.

The chain uses TRBV20-1 and TRBJ2-2, with D possibly being TRBD1 or TRBD2 (6 bases each). Trimming cost V 3 bases and J 5 bases, with 13 bases left between them. The germline CDR1 and CDR2 sequences are DFQATT and SNEGSKA (reference sequence). The CDR3 spans 14 residues. CDR3 sequence reads: CSASYRAGTGELFF. In DNA, the CDR3 is TGCAGTGCTAGTTACAGGGCGGGGACCGGGGAGCTGTTTTTT.

J is TRBJ1-1 and V is TRBV18; 8 bases map to TRBD1. The CDR3 is 14 amino acids. In germline, CDR1 is KGHSH, CDR2 LQKENI. Trimming cost V 1 base and J 4 bases; bases outside gene matches: 2. The CDR3 loop is CASSPRTGITEAFF. CDR3 nucleotide sequence: TGTGCCAGCTCACCACGGACAGGGATCACTGAAGCTTTCTTT. The whole variable domain, remainder taken from reference TRBV18 and TRBJ1-1, is NAGVMQNPRHLVRRRGQEARLRCSPMKGHSHVYWYRQLPEEGLKFMVYLQKENIIDESGMPKERFSAEFPKEGPSILRIQQVVRGDSAAYFCASSPRTGITEAFFGQGTRLTVV.

The rearrangement joins TRBV28 to TRBJ1-5; 7 bases match TRBD1. The CDR3 has 15 residues. CDR1 MDHEN and CDR2 SYDVKM come from the germline V gene. V lost 6 bases, J lost 3 bases, and 8 bases stayed unmatched. CDR3 sequence reads: CASRKTTGVNQPQHF. CDR3 sequence (DNA): TGTGCCAGCAGAAAAACTACAGGGGTCAATCAGCCCCAGCATTTT.

This clone has just a few counts. This chain joins TRBV28 and TRBJ2-1, with unresolved D. V gave up 6 bases and J gave up 0 bases, with 12 bases separating them. The CDR3 loop spans 15 amino acids. Germline-derived CDR1 and CDR2 are MDHEN and SYDVKM. CDR3 amino acids: CASRSGESSYNEQFF. In DNA form, the CDR3 reads TGTGCCAGCAGATCAGGAGAGAGCTCCTACAATGAGCAGTTCTTC.

The chain is built from TRBV6-5 and TRBJ1-4; D is unresolved. V lost 6 bases and J lost 0, with 11 bases in between. The length of the CDR3 is 15 residues. CDR1 MNHEY and CDR2 SVGAGI come from the germline V gene. The CDR3 DNA follows: TGTGCCAGCAGCCAAGACATGACAACTAATGAAAAACTGTTTTTT. Encoded protein: CASSQDMTTNEKLFF.

The V call is TRBV6-5, the J call TRBJ2-7; 10 nucleotides align to TRBD1. V lost 6 bases to trimming and J lost 0 bases; unmatched junction nucleotides: 5. The length of the CDR3 is 15 residues. Germline lookup yields CDR1 MNHEY and CDR2 SVGAGI. CDR3 DNA sequence: TGTGCCAGCAGACAACGGGACAGGGGCTCCTACGAGCAGTACTTC. This encodes CASRQRDRGSYEQYF.

Only one count was recorded for this clone. The chain recombines TRBV12-5 with TRBJ2-1; the D gene is possibly TRBD1 (6 bases). Trimming left V 9 bases short and J 3 bases short, with 15 bases between. The CDR3 loop spans 14 amino acids. Germline V gene data show CDR1 as LGHNT and CDR2 as FRNRAP. Here the CDR3 reads CASLRGQFYNEQFF. Written as DNA, the CDR3 is TGTGCTAGCCTGAGAGGACAGTTCTACAATGAGCAGTTCTTC.